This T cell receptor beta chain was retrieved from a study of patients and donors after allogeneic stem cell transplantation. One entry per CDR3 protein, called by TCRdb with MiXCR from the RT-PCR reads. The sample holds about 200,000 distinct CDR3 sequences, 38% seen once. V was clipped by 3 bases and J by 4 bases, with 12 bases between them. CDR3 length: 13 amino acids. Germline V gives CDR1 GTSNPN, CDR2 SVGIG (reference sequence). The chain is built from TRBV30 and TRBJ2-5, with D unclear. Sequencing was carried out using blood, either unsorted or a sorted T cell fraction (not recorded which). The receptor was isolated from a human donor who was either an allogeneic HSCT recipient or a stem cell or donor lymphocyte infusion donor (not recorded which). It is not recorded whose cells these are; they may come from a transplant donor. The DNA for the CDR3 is TGTGCCTGGAGCCGACGGAACGGAGAGACCCAGTACTTC. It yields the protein CAWSRRNGETQYF. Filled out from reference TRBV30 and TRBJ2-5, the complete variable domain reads SQTIHQWPATLVQPVGSPLSLECTVEGTSNPNLYWYRQAAGRGLQLLFYSVGIGQISSEVPQNLSASRPQDRQFILSSKKLLLSDSGFYLCAWSRRNGETQYFGPGTRLLVL.